This is a list of T cell receptor beta chains from one sample in a study of CD8 T cells in ankylosing spondylitis. TCRdb re-called the 5' RACE reads through MiXCR, storing one row per CDR3 protein. The table records 380,000 or so distinct CDR3 sequences, 20% to 25% of them present only once. What was sequenced was blood, either unsorted or a sorted T cell fraction (not recorded which). The receptors originated from a male donor with ankylosing spondylitis or in good health (not recorded which). CDR3s include the opening cysteine and the closing phenylalanine or tryptophan.

V	J	length	CDR3
TRBV27	TRBJ2-7	15	CASSRGGRGTYEQYF
TRBV3-1	TRBJ2-5	17	CASSQDLPERYQETQYF
TRBV10-3	TRBJ2-3	15	CAIRQLAGVTDTQYF
TRBV12-3/TRBV12-4	TRBJ2-7	12	CASSSTGSEQYF
TRBV15	TRBJ2-1	15	CATSRDRGPYNEQFF
TRBV15	TRBJ2-7	13	CATSRDRRDEQYF
TRBV6-1	TRBJ2-3	14	CASRSDTGADTQYF
TRBV20-1	TRBJ2-6	15	CSAIPRIGGANVLTF
TRBV29-1	TRBJ1-2	12	CSVELGVWGYTF
TRBV27	TRBJ2-7	14	CASSYSMDGNEQYF
TRBV20-1	TRBJ2-7	15	CSAEPRGTDSYEQYF
TRBV4-1	TRBJ2-7	15	CASSQASGGFYEQYF
TRBV7-9	TRBJ2-5	15	CASSLVPSPGETQYF
TRBV11-2	TRBJ2-1	16	CASSYPSGGLNNEQFF
TRBV6-5	TRBJ2-2	12	CASRQITGELFF
TRBV29-1	TRBJ2-3	20	CSVESVFGLAGGESTDTQYF
TRBV7-9	TRBJ1-2	13	CASSFAVHYGYTF
TRBV6-2/TRBV6-3	TRBJ2-3	17	CASTDLSSRQPPDTQYF
TRBV19	TRBJ1-6	13	CASSIQGISPLHF
TRBV20-1	TRBJ2-3	10	CSVLDVMQYF
TRBV12-3/TRBV12-4	TRBJ2-2	14	CASSLAPNTGELFF
TRBV27	TRBJ2-7	17	CASSLCRTGQDSYEQYF
TRBV6-1	TRBJ2-7	16	CASSPWTSGGSYEQYF
TRBV27	TRBJ2-2	14	CASSPGHNTGELFF
TRBV12-3/TRBV12-4	TRBJ2-7	14	CASSPSAGSYEQYF
TRBV19	TRBJ2-7	14	CASSNRDRVYEQYF
TRBV7-8	TRBJ2-3	16	CASSFLSGVSTDTQYF
TRBV12-3/TRBV12-4	TRBJ2-7	11	CASSSTEEQYF
TRBV9	TRBJ2-1	19	CASSGDGRASWVGYNEQFF
TRBV7-8	TRBJ2-5	13	CASGQGWGGDQYF